The clone carrying this T cell receptor (beta chain) has only a few counts. The data derive from a study of blood T cell repertoires in COVID-19. The CDR3 has 16 residues. The V and J ends lost 4 bases and 1 base respectively, with 16 bases between them. CDR1 and CDR2 from the germline V gene are MGHRA and YSYEKL. Original processing notes: Amplifying reference gene primers gave estimates of nucleated cell counts. The table came from immunoSEQ multiplex PCR; TCRdb's copy has only in-frame clones and leaves some out. V and J calls and clone size follow that table, whereas D and trimming were derived from the DNA. The table lists about 60,000 clones, 80% to 90% of them singletons.

The sample taken for sequencing was peripheral blood. The chain recombines TRBV4-1 with TRBJ2-5; D is possibly TRBD2 (5 bases). The source of this sequence is a man aged 40-49 years with acute or convalescent COVID-19. CDR3 nucleotide sequence: TGCGCCAGCAGCCGCACCCCTGACCGGGGCCAAGAGACCCAGTACTTC. This translates into CASSRTPDRGQETQYF.